This T cell receptor beta chain is from a study of cytomegalovirus exposure and HLA in healthy donors. Findings and caveats of the study: Earlier results showed most TCR beta V segments being productive about 87% or about 30% of the time. Versus the approximately 700-donor mean, an Asian-associated ancestry cluster reportedly showed fewer N-insertions in a later analysis.

As to this clone: What it binds is unknown.

Per the germline V gene, CDR1 is SGHVS and CDR2 is FQNEAQ. J gave up 5 bases and V 3 bases, and 6 bases lay outside the gene matches. This CDR3 comprises 16 residues. The PCR made use of 60 Vbeta and 13 Jbeta primers. The table came from immunoSEQ multiplex PCR; TCRdb's copy has only in-frame clones and leaves some out. This table has some 130,000 clones, roughly 80% appearing once. This chain links TRBV7-8 with TRBJ2-5, with 13 bases identical to TRBD2. The sequence was obtained from a young man in good health and CMV-seronegative. The sample taken for sequencing was PBMCs. The CDR3 sequence is CASSFRTSGSGETQYF. CDR3 DNA sequence: TGTGCCAGCAGCTTCAGGACTAGCGGGAGCGGTGAGACCCAGTACTTC.